The 32 T cell receptor beta chains given below trace back to one sample, sequenced in a study of cytomegalovirus exposure and HLA in healthy donors. The PCR used 60 Vbeta and 13 Jbeta primers. The data were produced by immunoSEQ multiplex PCR, yet TCRdb's version contains in-frame clones alone and is incomplete. This sample yields 130,000 or so clones, of which 77% are seen a single time; 1.5% to 2% belongs to the top ten. The sequencing sample was made of PBMCs. These receptors all stem from a female donor in good health and CMV-seronegative.

This clone was observed a handful of times. The gene calls are TRBV2 and TRBJ1-4; no clear D gene. Deletions cut 8 bases from V and 1 base from J, with 14 bases between. From germline, CDR1 is SNHLY and CDR2 FYNNEI. The CDR3 sequence is 15 residues long. CDR3 nucleotide sequence: TGTGCCAGCGGTAAAGGTACAAGAACTAATGAAAAACTGTTTTTT. Translation gives CASGKGTRTNEKLFF. The full variable domain, completed using reference TRBV2 and TRBJ1-4, is EPEVTQTPSHQVTQMGQEVILRCVPISNHLYFYWYRQILGQKVEFLVSFYNNEISEKSEIFDDQFSVERPDGSNFTLKIRSTKLEDSAMYFCASGKGTRTNEKLFFGSGTQLSVL.

V is TRBV9 and J is TRBJ1-3, with TRBD1 as a possible D gene (5 bases). The germline CDR1 and CDR2 sequences are SGDLS and YYNGEE. The CDR3 runs 15 residues. Trimming took off 3 bases at V and 0 bases at J, with 10 bases between the two ends. The CDR3, as DNA: TGTGCCAGCAGCGACGGACATTACTCTGGAAACACCATATATTTT. It encodes CASSDGHYSGNTIYF.

Points on this clone: At one end the junction does not follow the germline gene, possibly because of a read error. The genes are TRBV6-6 and TRBJ1-1; 9 bases are a match to TRBD1. CDR1 is MNHNY and CDR2 is SVGAGI in the germline V gene (reference sequence). The CDR3 extends over 16 amino acids. The CDR3 reads CASSNPRQGGNTEALF. The CDR3 DNA reads as TGTGCCAGCAGTAACCCCAGACAGGGGGGGAACACTGAAGCTCTCTTT.

The chain recombines TRBV18 with TRBJ2-1; 7 bases align to TRBD2. Germline V gene lookup returns CDR1 KGHSH and CDR2 LQKENI. J was trimmed by 8 bases and V by 3 bases; bases with no gene match: 10. This CDR3 has 15 amino acids. CDR3 nucleotide sequence: TGTGCCAGCTCACCGGAAGCGGGACGTAGAGATGAGCAGTTCTTC. Residues: CASSPEAGRRDEQFF.

Turning to this clone: The identical CDR3 is also encoded by other nucleotide sequences in the sample. This chain connects TRBV28 to TRBJ2-3; D possibly corresponds to TRBD2 (6 bases). The V and J ends lost 4 bases and 0 bases respectively, with 14 bases between them. The CDR3 consists of 16 residues. CDR1 is MDHEN and CDR2 is SYDVKM in the germline V gene. Here the CDR3 reads CASSSSGRMSTDTQYF. For the CDR3, the DNA is TGTGCCAGCAGTTCGAGTGGGAGGATGAGCACAGATACGCAGTATTTT.

V and J are TRBV7-8 and TRBJ1-2; TRBD1 is a possible D gene (6 bases). There are 17 residues in the CDR3. The ends were cut back, 0 bases at V and 13 bases at J, with 27 bases in the middle. Germline V gene sequence: CDR1 SGHVS, CDR2 FQNEAQ. The CDR3 here is CASSLAHFRDNIREGTF. CDR3 bases: TGTGCCAGCAGCTTAGCCCATTTCCGGGACAACATCAGAGAAGGCACCTTC.

This chain links TRBV29-1 with TRBJ2-7, with D perhaps TRBD1 (6 bases). With 3 bases removed from V and 0 bases from J, the gap between germline ends came to 15 bases. This CDR3 has 15 residues. Germline V gene sequence: CDR1 SQVTM, CDR2 ANQGSEA. For the CDR3, the DNA is TGCAGCGTTGAGGCTCGCAGGGGCCCCTCCTACGAGCAGTACTTC. Translation gives CSVEARRGPSYEQYF.

This clone was counted a few times. The rearrangement joins TRBV5-6 to TRBJ1-1; a possible D gene is TRBD1 (6 bases). V was trimmed by 3 bases and J by 0 bases, leaving 9 bases between them. CDR3 length: 14 amino acids. Germline V gene sequence: CDR1 SGHDT, CDR2 YYEEEE. The CDR3 is CASSSGQLNTEAFF. CDR3 DNA sequence: TGTGCCAGCAGCTCCGGACAGTTGAACACTGAAGCTTTCTTT.

This clone appeared a single time. The V call is TRBV9, the J call TRBJ2-3; D call uncertain. V lost 4 bases and J 5 bases, leaving 8 bases between the germline ends. CDR3 size: 12 residues. Germline V CDR1 and CDR2: SGDLS, YYNGEE. The CDR3 loop reads CASSQRGDTQYF. The DNA of the CDR3 is TGTGCCAGCAGCCAGCGAGGAGATACGCAGTATTTT.

Concerning this clone: The junction departs from the called germline gene at one end, perhaps through a read error. Other DNA sequences of this sample code for an identical CDR3. This rearrangement joins TRBV25-1 to TRBJ1-3; no clear D. CDR1 is MGHDK and CDR2 is SYGVNS in the germline V gene. This CDR3 spans 17 amino acids. DNA for the CDR3: TGTGCTAGCAGTGAATATCTGGCGGAAAGCTCTGGAAACACCATATATTTT. Its protein is CASSEYLAESSGNTIYF.

The chain combines TRBV15 with TRBJ2-5; TRBD2 might be the D (6 bases). Trimming stripped 0 bases from V and 1 base from J, with 9 bases between. The CDR3 contains 15 residues. In germline, CDR1 is LNHNV, CDR2 YYDKDF (reference sequence). The CDR3 DNA reads as TGTGCCACCAGCAGAGATTGGGGGGTCCAAGAGACCCAGTACTTC. Protein sequence: CATSRDWGVQETQYF.

CDR3 nucleotide sequence: TGTGCCAGCAGCTCTACCTACGAGCAGTACTTC. This encodes CASSSTYEQYF. The chain is built from TRBV2 and TRBJ2-7; D gene ambiguous. The CDR3 has 11 residues. Per germline, CDR1 SNHLY and CDR2 FYNNEI. V lost 6 bases, J lost 2 bases, and 5 bases lay in between.

The rearrangement joins TRBV9 to TRBJ2-2; TRBD2 is a possible D gene (6 bases). The CDR3 spans 16 residues. Per the germline V gene, CDR1 is SGDLS and CDR2 is YYNGEE. V dropped 0 bases and J dropped 4 bases, with 13 bases sitting between them. CDR3: CASSVDPGVPTGELFF. For the CDR3, the DNA is TGTGCCAGCAGCGTAGATCCGGGAGTCCCCACCGGGGAGCTGTTTTTT. The full variable domain, completed using reference TRBV9 and TRBJ2-2, is DSGVTQTPKHLITATGQRVTLRCSPRSGDLSVYWYQQSLDQGLQFLIQYYNGEERAKGNILERFSAQQFPDLHSELNLSSLELGDSALYFCASSVDPGVPTGELFFGEGSRLTVL.

The chain recombines TRBV11-1 with TRBJ2-5; D unresolved. V was cut by 5 bases and J by 2 bases, with 15 bases left in between. The CDR3 is made up of 15 amino acids. Germline-derived CDR1 and CDR2 are SGHAT and FQDESV (reference sequence). CDR3 loop: CASSLSAPGQETQYF. CDR3 DNA sequence: TGTGCCAGCAGCCTTTCGGCTCCCGGGCAAGAGACCCAGTACTTC.

This chain uses TRBV7-8 with TRBJ1-2; D is ambiguous. V dropped 5 bases and J dropped 1 base, with 8 bases sitting between them. The CDR3 is 13 amino acids. Germline V gene sequence: CDR1 SGHVS, CDR2 FQNEAQ. The CDR3 sequence: CASSDDINYGYTF. The CDR3 DNA follows: TGTGCCAGCAGCGACGACATTAACTATGGCTACACCTTC.

This clone was observed a handful of times. V gene TRBV28 combines with J gene TRBJ1-1, with D unclear. The V gene lost 7 bases and the J gene lost 5 bases, with 14 bases spanning the gap. The CDR3 covers 13 residues. Looked up from germline, CDR1 is MDHEN and CDR2 is SYDVKM. CDR3 coding DNA: TGTGCCAGCAAGGGCGAGGGTAGGACTGAAGCTTTCTTT. It yields the protein CASKGEGRTEAFF.

V gene TRBV5-6 combines with J gene TRBJ2-3, with TRBD1 matching over 7 bases. Trimming removed 4 bases from V and 0 bases from J; junction bases left unmatched: 8. This CDR3 has 16 amino acids. The germline V gene encodes CDR1 SGHDT and CDR2 YYEEEE. The DNA of the CDR3 is TGTGCCAGCAGCCCCTACAGGGGCCCTAGCACAGATACGCAGTATTTT. It encodes CASSPYRGPSTDTQYF.

V is TRBV11-2 and J is TRBJ1-5; D possibly corresponds to TRBD1 (6 bases). V was cut by 1 base and J by 9 bases, with 13 bases left in between. CDR1 is SGHAT, CDR2 FQNNGV, per germline. CDR3 length: 14 residues. The CDR3 here is CASSLGQAGVPQHF. CDR3 nucleotide sequence: TGTGCCAGCAGCTTAGGACAGGCGGGTGTGCCCCAGCATTTT.

The chain couples TRBV10-3 to TRBJ2-7; perhaps TRBD2 as D (8 bases). CDR1 and CDR2 from the germline V gene are ENHRY and SYGVKD. CDR3 size: 12 residues. V dropped 10 bases and J dropped 5 bases, with 15 bases sitting between them. The CDR3 spells CASRGGLDEQYF. DNA for the CDR3: TGTGCCAGCAGGGGGGGACTAGACGAGCAGTACTTC.

CDR3 nucleotides: TGTGCCAGCAGAGACAGGGTGAATGGCTACACCTTC. Translated, it gives CASRDRVNGYTF. V usage is TRBV6-1 and J usage is TRBJ1-2; 7 nucleotides align to TRBD1. The V segment lost 6 bases and the J segment 6 bases; nucleotides outside the gene matches: 4. CDR3 length: 12 residues. Germline lookup yields CDR1 MNHNS and CDR2 SASEGT.

The genes are TRBV27 and TRBJ2-7; TRBD2 is a possible D gene (6 bases). CDR3 length equals 15 residues. The V and J ends lost 4 bases and 0 bases respectively, with 13 bases between them. Per the germline V gene, CDR1 is MNHEY and CDR2 is SMNVEV (reference sequence). For the CDR3, the DNA is TGTGCCAGCAGTTGGAGTAGCGGCATCTCCTACGAGCAGTACTTC. Protein: CASSWSSGISYEQYF.

The rearrangement uses TRBV7-3 and TRBJ2-2, with 9 bases aligning to TRBD1. Germline assignment: CDR1 SGHTA and CDR2 FQGTGA. After removal of 5 bases from V and 1 base from J, the junction contained 5 bases not matched to a gene. The CDR3 length is 16 residues. The CDR3 here is CASSQGQGGNTGELFF. The CDR3 DNA sequence: TGTGCCAGCAGCCAGGGACAGGGAGGGAACACCGGGGAGCTGTTTTTT.

V usage is TRBV2 and J usage is TRBJ2-7; 13 positions match TRBD2. The CDR3 has 15 residues. The trim removed 2 bases at V and 3 bases at J, leaving 1 base unmatched. The germline V gene has CDR1 SNHLY and CDR2 FYNNEI. The chain's CDR3 is CASSERTSGGYEQYF. CDR3 coding DNA: TGTGCCAGCAGTGAACGGACTAGCGGGGGCTACGAGCAGTACTTC.

The chain carries TRBV14 and TRBJ1-2, with a weak D call TRBD1 (6 bases). CDR3 length equals 16 residues. Germline-derived CDR1 and CDR2 are SGHDN and FVKESK. Trimming pared 0 bases from V and 4 bases from J, leaving 15 bases between. CDR3 protein: CASSQDLMGARYGYTF. The CDR3 DNA reads as TGTGCCAGCAGCCAAGATCTCATGGGGGCTCGCTATGGCTACACCTTC.

The CDR3 DNA reads as TGTGCCAGCAGCCAGAAGGCAGGGGGAACCTACGAGCAGTACTTC. The encoded protein is CASSQKAGGTYEQYF. The gene calls are TRBV11-2 and TRBJ2-7, with TRBD1 matching over 7 bases. CDR1 is SGHAT and CDR2 is FQNNGV in the germline V gene. Trimming at V came to 5 bases and at J to 2 bases, leaving 9 bases not matched to a gene. The CDR3 contains 15 residues.

The V call is TRBV7-2, the J call TRBJ1-1; D gene ambiguous. From germline, CDR1 is SGHTA and CDR2 FQGNSA. Trimming removed 5 bases from V and 5 bases from J, with 15 bases in between. There are 14 residues in the CDR3. Here the CDR3 DNA reads TGTGCCAGCAGCCCTCAAGGGAGAAGAACTGAAGCTTTCTTT. Protein: CASSPQGRRTEAFF.

This chain joins TRBV9 and TRBJ2-2; 8 bases match TRBD2. V lost 1 base, J lost 6 bases, and 17 bases stayed unmatched. Germline V CDR1 and CDR2: SGDLS, YYNGEE. The CDR3 length is 19 residues. CDR3 sequence: CASSVIAETGLALAGELFF. CDR3 sequence (DNA): TGTGCCAGCAGCGTAATAGCTGAAACCGGACTAGCCTTAGCCGGGGAGCTGTTTTTT.

V and J are TRBV27 and TRBJ2-5; 9 positions agree with TRBD2. This CDR3 spans 13 amino acids. V lost 6 bases and J lost 6; bases outside the gene matches: 5. The V gene's germline CDR1 is MNHEY and CDR2 SMNVEV (reference sequence). Here the CDR3 DNA reads TGTGCCAGCAGCCCAGCGGGGGGAAAGACCCAGTACTTC. This encodes CASSPAGGKTQYF.

This chain links TRBV5-1 with TRBJ1-2, with D possibly being TRBD1 (5 bases). CDR1 and CDR2 from the germline V gene are SGHRS and YFSETQ. The germline V and J ends were trimmed by 1 base and 4 bases, with 14 bases remaining between them. The CDR3 runs to 15 residues. The DNA for the CDR3 is TGCGCCAGCAGCTTGACAGGTGAAGGTACCTATGGCTACACCTTC. Translating gives CASSLTGEGTYGYTF.

The V call is TRBV5-6, the J call TRBJ2-5, with a tentative D call TRBD1 (7 bases). The J call could be wrong; TRBJ2-7 is a better fit for the DNA end. Germline CDR1 reads SGHDT; CDR2 reads YYEEEE. CDR3 length: 13 residues. CDR3 loop: CASTGGQHYEQYF. CDR3 nucleotide sequence: TGTGCCAGCACCGGGGGACAGCACTACGAGCAGTACTTC.

The rearrangement joins TRBV19 to TRBJ1-5, with a possible D match to TRBD1 (6 bases). The CDR3 is 16 residues long. V lost 3 bases, J lost 2 bases, and 14 bases lay in between. The germline gives CDR1 LNHDA, CDR2 SQIVND (reference sequence). CDR3 sequence reads: CASSMVQGPGNQPQHF. In DNA, the CDR3 is TGTGCCAGTAGTATGGTTCAGGGGCCTGGCAATCAGCCCCAGCATTTT.

The CDR3 spells CASNSDSLGGSPLHF. Here the CDR3 DNA reads TGTGCCAGCAACTCAGACAGCCTGGGTGGTTCACCCCTCCACTTT. The chain joins TRBV6-5 to TRBJ1-6, with a possible D match to TRBD1 (5 bases). Trimming left V 7 bases short and J 9 bases short, with 19 bases between. CDR3 length: 15 residues. The germline V gene encodes CDR1 MNHEY and CDR2 SVGAGI.